This T cell receptor beta chain is drawn from a study of early T cells in non-severe SARS-CoV-2 infection. About the research overall: Chains were not paired, and sequencing was done on bulk RNA from unsorted whole blood.

Germline trimming cut 5 bases from V and 7 bases from J; bases unmatched to any gene: 5. CDR3 length: 15 residues. Individual cDNA molecules were tagged with unique molecular identifiers, the study reported. TCRdb itself ran the 5' RACE reads through MiXCR, one entry per CDR3 protein. This repertoire shows under 20,000 distinct CDR3 sequences, roughly 5.1% found once; its top ten account for approximately 7%. This clonotype appeared many times. Sequencing input: whole blood. This sequence was found in an adult who was a healthcare worker with PCR-confirmed SARS-CoV-2 infection or an uninfected control (not recorded which). The rearrangement joins TRBV12-3 or TRBV12-4 to TRBJ2-1; TRBD2 matches at 13 bases. CDR3 sequence (DNA): TGTGCCAGCAGTCAACTAGCGGGAGGGAGAAATGAGCAGTTCTTC. Amino acids: CASSQLAGGRNEQFF.